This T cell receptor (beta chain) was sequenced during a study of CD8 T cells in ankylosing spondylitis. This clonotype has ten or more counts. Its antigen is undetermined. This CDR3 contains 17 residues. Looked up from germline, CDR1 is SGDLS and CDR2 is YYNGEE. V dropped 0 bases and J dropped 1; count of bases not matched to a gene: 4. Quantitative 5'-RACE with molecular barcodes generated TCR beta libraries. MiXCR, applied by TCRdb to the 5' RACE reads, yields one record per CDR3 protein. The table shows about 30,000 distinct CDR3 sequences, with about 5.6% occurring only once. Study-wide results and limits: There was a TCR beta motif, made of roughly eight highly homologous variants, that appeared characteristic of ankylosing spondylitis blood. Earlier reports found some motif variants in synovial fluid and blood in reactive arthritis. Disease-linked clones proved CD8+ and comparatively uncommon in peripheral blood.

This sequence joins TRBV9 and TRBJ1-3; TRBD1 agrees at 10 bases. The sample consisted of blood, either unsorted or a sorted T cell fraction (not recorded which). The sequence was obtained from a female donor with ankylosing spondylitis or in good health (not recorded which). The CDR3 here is CASSVGQGATSGNTIYF. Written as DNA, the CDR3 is TGTGCCAGCAGCGTAGGACAGGGGGCGACTTCTGGAAACACCATATATTTT.